This TCR beta chain was found in a study of cytomegalovirus exposure and HLA in healthy donors. Study overall: A data release that came early held 80 million to 95 million unique TCRs from HLA-typed donors.

V trimming: 8 bases; J trimming: 9 bases; junction bases outside the gene matches: 15. The CDR3 is 15 residues long. In germline, CDR1 is LNHDA, CDR2 SQIVND (reference sequence). It was with 60 Vbeta and 13 Jbeta primers that the PCR ran. Repertoires were generated with immunoSEQ multiplex PCR, while TCRdb's copy carries only in-frame clones and drops some. The sample lists about 190,000 clones; roughly four fifths were seen once. Worth noting for this clone: Antigen unknown.

Study-level points and caveats: Presence/absence results assume similar sequencing depth per donor, which may not hold.

The TCR was taken from a woman in her thirties in good health and CMV-seropositive. V is TRBV19 and J is TRBJ2-1, with 8 positions matching TRBD2. The sequenced sample consisted of PBMCs. CDR3 loop: CASGPTGTRIVEQFF. In DNA, the CDR3 is TGTGCCAGTGGGCCCACCGGGACTAGAATTGTTGAGCAGTTCTTC. Looking up the rest from reference TRBV19 and TRBJ2-1 gives the full variable domain: DGGITQSPKYLFRKEGQNVTLSCEQNLNHDAMYWYRQDPGQGLRLIYYSQIVNDFQKGDIAEGYSVSREKKESFPLTVTSAQKNPTAFYLCASGPTGTRIVEQFFGPGTRLTVL.